This paragraph reports one T cell receptor (beta chain). Time point reported: pre-sensitization, week 0. Treatment of the sample: therapeutic diphenylcyclopropenone sensitization with weekly scalp DPC. Blood collection took place prior to placing each patch test. The data were obtained in a study of human T cells and chemical hapten exposure. Via MiXCR, TCRdb re-called the RACE reads, giving one row per CDR3 protein. This sample carries tens of thousands of distinct CDR3 sequences, more than 9% of them seen once, and the ten largest clones take 9.6%. Germline-derived CDR1 and CDR2 are LGHDT and YNNKEL (reference sequence). This CDR3 has 16 residues. Deletions cut 1 base from V and 3 bases from J, with 16 bases between.

The sequencing used whole blood, collected in connection with sensitization to the hapten diphenylcyclopropenone (DPC). This receptor was obtained from a man aged 35 to 55 with alopecia areata. Some clones in this sample may be carry-over from other donors' samples. This chain joins TRBV3-1 and TRBJ2-7; TRBD2 might be the D (6 bases). The CDR3 protein is CASSQVRASAFYEQYF. CDR3 in DNA: TGTGCCAGCAGCCAAGTTAGGGCTAGCGCATTCTACGAGCAGTACTTC.